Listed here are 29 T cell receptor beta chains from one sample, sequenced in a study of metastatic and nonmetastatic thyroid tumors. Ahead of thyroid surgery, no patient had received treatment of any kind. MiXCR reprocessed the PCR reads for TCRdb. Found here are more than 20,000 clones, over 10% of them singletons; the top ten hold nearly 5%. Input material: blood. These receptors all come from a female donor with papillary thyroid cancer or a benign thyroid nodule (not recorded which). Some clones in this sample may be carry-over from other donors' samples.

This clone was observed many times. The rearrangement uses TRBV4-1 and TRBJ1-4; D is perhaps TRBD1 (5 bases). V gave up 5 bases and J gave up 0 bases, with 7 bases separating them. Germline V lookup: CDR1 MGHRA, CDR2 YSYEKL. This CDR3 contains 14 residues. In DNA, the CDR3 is TGCGCCAGCAGCAGGGGCACAACTAATGAAAAACTGTTTTTT. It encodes CASSRGTTNEKLFF.

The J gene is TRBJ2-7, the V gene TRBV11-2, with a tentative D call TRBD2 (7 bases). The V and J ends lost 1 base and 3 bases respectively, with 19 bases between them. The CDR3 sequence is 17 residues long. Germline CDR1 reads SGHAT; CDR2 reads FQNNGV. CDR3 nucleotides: TGTGCCAGCAGCTTAGGGGGGGGTTCCGGGACATTCTACGAGCAGTACTTC. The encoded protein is CASSLGGGSGTFYEQYF.

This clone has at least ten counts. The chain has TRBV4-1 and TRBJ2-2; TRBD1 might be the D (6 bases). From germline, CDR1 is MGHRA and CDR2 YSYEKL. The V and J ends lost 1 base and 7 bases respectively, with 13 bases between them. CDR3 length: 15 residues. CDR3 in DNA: TGCGCCAGCAGCCAAGTGGGCAGGGGAGACGGGGAGCTGTTTTTT. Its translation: CASSQVGRGDGELFF.

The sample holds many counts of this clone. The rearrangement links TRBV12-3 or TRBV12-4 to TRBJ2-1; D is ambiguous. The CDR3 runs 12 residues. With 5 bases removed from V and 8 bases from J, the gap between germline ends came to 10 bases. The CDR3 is CASSTLRDEQFF. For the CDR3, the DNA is TGTGCCAGCAGTACCCTCCGGGATGAGCAGTTCTTC.

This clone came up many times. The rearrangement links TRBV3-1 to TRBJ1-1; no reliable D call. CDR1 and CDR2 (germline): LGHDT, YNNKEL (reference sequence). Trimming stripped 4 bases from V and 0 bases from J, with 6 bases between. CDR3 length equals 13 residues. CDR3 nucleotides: TGTGCCAGCAGCCGGACCGTGAACACTGAAGCTTTCTTT. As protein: CASSRTVNTEAFF.

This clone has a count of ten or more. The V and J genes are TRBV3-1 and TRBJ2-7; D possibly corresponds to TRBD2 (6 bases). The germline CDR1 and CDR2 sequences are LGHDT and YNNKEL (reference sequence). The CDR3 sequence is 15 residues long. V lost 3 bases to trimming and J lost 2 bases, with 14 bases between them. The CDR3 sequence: CASSQAKRVPYEQYF. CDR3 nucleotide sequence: TGTGCCAGCAGCCAGGCTAAGCGGGTACCCTACGAGCAGTACTTC.

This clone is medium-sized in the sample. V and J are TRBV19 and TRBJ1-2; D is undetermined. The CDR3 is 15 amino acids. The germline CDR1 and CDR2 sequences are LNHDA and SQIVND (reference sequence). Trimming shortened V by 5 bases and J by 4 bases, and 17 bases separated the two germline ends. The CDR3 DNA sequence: TGTGCCAGTAGTTACCCAGGAGCTGTGGGCTATGGCTACACCTTC. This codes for CASSYPGAVGYGYTF. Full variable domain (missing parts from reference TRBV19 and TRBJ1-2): DGGITQSPKYLFRKEGQNVTLSCEQNLNHDAMYWYRQDPGQGLRLIYYSQIVNDFQKGDIAEGYSVSREKKESFPLTVTSAQKNPTAFYLCASSYPGAVGYGYTFGSGTRLTVV.

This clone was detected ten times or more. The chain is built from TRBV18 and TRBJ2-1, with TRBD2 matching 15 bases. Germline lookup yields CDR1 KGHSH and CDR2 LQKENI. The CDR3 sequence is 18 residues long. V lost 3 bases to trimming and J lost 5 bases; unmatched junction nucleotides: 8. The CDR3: CASSPGLAGGPGNNEQFF. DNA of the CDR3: TGTGCCAGCTCACCCGGACTAGCGGGAGGGCCGGGAAACAATGAGCAGTTCTTC.

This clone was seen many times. Here the CDR3 DNA reads TGTGCCAGCAGCTTGAGTCTCACAGATACGCAGTATTTT. As protein: CASSLSLTDTQYF. The chain links TRBV7-8 to TRBJ2-3; D unclear. Germline lookup yields CDR1 SGHVS and CDR2 FQNEAQ. V was pared by 3 bases and J by 2 bases, with 6 bases between. The CDR3 runs to 13 residues. Full variable domain (rest looked up from reference TRBV7-8 and TRBJ2-3): GAGVSQSPRYKVAKRGQDVALRCDPISGHVSLFWYQQALGQGPEFLTYFQNEAQLDKSGLPSDRFFAERPEGSVSTLKIQRTQQEDSAVYLCASSLSLTDTQYFGPGTRLTVL.

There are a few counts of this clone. CDR3 region: CASSGQGDSQTRHF. CDR3 DNA sequence: TGTGCCAGCAGTGGACAGGGGGACAGTCAGACCCGGCATTTT. The chain is built from TRBV6-1 and TRBJ1-5; the match to TRBD1 covers 9 bases. CDR3 length: 14 amino acids. Per germline, CDR1 MNHNS and CDR2 SASEGT. V was clipped by 4 bases and J by 15 bases; unmatched bases: 13.

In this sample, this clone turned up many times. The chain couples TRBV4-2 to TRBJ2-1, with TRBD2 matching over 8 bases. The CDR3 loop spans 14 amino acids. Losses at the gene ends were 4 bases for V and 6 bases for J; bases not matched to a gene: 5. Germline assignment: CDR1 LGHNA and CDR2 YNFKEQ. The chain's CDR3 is CASSPTGTSNEQFF. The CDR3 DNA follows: TGTGCCAGCAGCCCGACCGGGACTAGCAATGAGCAGTTCTTC.

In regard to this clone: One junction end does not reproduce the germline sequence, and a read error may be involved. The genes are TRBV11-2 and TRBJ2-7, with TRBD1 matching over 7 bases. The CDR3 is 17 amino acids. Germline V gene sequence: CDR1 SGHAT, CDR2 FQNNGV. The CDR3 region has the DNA TGTCCCAGCAGCTTAGGGTGGGGGTCCGGGACAGTCTACGAGCAGTACTTC. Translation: CPSSLGWGSGTVYEQYF.

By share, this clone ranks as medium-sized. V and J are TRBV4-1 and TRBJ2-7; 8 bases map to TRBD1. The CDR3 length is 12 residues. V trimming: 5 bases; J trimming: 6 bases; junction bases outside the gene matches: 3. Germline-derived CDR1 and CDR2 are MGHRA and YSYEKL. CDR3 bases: TGCGCCAGCAGCACTACAGGGGGCGAGCAGTACTTC. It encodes CASSTTGGEQYF.

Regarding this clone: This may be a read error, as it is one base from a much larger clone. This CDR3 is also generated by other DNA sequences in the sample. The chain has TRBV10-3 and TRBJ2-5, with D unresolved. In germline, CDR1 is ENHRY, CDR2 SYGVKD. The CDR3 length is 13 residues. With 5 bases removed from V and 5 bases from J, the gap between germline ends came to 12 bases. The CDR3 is CAISPLSRETQYF. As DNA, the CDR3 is TGTGCCATCAGTCCCCTTTCTCGGGAGACCCAGTACTTC.

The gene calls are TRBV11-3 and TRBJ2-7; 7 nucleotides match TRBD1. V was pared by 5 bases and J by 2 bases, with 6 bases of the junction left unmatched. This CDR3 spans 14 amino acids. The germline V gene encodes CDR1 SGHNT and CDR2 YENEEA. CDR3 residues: CASSLTGQPYEQYF. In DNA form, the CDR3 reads TGTGCCAGCAGCCTGACGGGACAGCCCTACGAGCAGTACTTC.

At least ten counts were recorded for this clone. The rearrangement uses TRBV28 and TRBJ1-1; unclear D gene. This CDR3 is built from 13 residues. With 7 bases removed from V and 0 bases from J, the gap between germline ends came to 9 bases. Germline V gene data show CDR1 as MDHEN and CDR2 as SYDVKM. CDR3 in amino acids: CASKGWVNTEAFF. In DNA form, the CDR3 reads TGTGCCAGCAAGGGTTGGGTGAACACTGAAGCTTTCTTT.

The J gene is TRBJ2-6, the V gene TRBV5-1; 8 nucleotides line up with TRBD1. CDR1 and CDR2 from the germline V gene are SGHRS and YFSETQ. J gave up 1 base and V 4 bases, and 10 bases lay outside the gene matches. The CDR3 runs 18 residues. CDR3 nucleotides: TGCGCCAGCAGCCTTCAGACAGGGGACGGTTCTGGGGCCAACGTCCTGACTTTC. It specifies CASSLQTGDGSGANVLTF.

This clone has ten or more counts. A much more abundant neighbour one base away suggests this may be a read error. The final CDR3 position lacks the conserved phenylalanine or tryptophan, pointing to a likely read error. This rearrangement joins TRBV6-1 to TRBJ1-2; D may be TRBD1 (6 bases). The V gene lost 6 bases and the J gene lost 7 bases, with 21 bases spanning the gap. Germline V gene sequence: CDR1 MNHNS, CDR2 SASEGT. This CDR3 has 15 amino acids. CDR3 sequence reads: CASSRTDRTYGGYTL. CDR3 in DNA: TGTGCCAGCAGCCGCACAGACAGGACCTACGGTGGCTACACCCTC.

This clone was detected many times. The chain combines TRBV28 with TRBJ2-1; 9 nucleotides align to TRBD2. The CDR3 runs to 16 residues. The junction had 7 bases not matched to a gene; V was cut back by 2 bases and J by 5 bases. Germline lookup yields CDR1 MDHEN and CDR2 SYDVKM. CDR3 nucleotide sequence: TGTGCCAGCAGTTTAGGGACGACTAGCGGAGACAATGAGCAGTTCTTC. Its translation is CASSLGTTSGDNEQFF. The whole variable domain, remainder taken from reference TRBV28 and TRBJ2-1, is DVKVTQSSRYLVKRTGEKVFLECVQDMDHENMFWYRQDPGLGLRLIYFSYDVKMKEKGDIPEGYSVSREKKERFSLILESASTNQTSMYLCASSLGTTSGDNEQFFGPGTRLTVL.

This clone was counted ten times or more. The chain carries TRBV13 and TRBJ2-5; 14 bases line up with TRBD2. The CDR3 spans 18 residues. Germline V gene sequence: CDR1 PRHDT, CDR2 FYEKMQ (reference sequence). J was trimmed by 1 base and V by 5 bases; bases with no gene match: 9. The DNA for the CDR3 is TGTGCCAGCAGCCTGGGACTAGCGGGAGTGGGCTCCCAAGAGACCCAGTACTTC. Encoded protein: CASSLGLAGVGSQETQYF.

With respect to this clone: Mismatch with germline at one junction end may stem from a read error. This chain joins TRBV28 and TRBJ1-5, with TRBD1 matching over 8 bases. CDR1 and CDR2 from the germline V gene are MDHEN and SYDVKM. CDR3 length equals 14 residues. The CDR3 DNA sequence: TGTGTCAGCAGTCCGCCACAGGGGGTGCAGCACCAGCATTTT. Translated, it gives CVSSPPQGVQHQHF.

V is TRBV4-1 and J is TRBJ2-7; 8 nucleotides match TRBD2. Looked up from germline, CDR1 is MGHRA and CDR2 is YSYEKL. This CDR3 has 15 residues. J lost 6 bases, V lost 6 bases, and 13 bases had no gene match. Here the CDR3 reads CASRQAPVTSGEQYF. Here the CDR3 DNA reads TGCGCCAGCAGGCAGGCCCCCGTTACTAGCGGCGAGCAGTACTTC.

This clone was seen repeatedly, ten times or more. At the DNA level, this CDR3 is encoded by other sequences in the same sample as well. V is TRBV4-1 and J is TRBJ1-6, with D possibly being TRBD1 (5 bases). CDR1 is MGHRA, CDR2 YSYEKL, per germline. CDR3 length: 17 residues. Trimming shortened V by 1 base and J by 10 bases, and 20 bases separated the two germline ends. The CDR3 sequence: CASSQVLRGPRGSPLHF. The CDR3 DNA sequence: TGCGCCAGCAGCCAAGTGCTCCGGGGCCCGAGGGGATCACCCCTCCACTTT.

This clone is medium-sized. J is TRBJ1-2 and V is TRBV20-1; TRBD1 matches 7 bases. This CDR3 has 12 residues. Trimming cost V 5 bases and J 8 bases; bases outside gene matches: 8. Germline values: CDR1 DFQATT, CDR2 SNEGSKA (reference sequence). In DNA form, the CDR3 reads TGCAGTGCTTTTCTGAGGGGGCTAGGCTACACCTTC. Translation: CSAFLRGLGYTF.

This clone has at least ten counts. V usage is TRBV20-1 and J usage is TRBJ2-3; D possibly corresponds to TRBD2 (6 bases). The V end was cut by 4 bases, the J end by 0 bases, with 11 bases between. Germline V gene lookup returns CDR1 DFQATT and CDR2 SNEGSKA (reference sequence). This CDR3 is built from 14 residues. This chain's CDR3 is CSATLAESTDTQYF. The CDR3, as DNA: TGCAGTGCTACCTTAGCGGAAAGCACAGATACGCAGTATTTT.

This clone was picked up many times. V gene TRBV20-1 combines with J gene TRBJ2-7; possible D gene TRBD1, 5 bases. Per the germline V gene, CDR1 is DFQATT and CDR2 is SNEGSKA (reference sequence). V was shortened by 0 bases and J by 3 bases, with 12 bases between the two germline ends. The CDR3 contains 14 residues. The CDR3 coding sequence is TGCAGTGCTAGAGATCCCAAAGGGGTCTACGAGCAGTACTTC. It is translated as CSARDPKGVYEQYF.

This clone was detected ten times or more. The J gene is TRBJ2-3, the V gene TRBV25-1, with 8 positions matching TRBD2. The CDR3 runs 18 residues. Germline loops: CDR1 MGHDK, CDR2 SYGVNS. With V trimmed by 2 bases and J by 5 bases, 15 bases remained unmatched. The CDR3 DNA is TGTGCCAGCAGTGAAGATGAGCTGAGCGGGAGAGGATTAGATACGCAGTATTTT. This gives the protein CASSEDELSGRGLDTQYF. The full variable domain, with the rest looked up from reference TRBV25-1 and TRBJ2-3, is EADIYQTPRYLVIGTGKKITLECSQTMGHDKMYWYQQDPGMELHLIHYSYGVNSTEKGDLSSESTVSRIRTEHFPLTLESARPSHTSQYLCASSEDELSGRGLDTQYFGPGTRLTVL.

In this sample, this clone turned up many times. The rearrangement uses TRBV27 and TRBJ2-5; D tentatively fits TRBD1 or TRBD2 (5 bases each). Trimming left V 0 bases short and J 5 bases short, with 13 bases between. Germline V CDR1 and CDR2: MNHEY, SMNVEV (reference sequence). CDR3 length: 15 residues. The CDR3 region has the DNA TGTGCCAGCAGTTTATCGACCGGCTGGGGGGAGACCCAGTACTTC. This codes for CASSLSTGWGETQYF.

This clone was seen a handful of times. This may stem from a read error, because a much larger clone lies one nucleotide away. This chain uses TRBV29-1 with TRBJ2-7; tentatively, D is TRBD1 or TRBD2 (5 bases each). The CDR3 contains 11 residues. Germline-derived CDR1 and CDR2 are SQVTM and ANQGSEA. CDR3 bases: TGCAGAGTTGTAGTGGGGACCGAGCAGTACTTC. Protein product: CRVVVGTEQYF.